This paragraph reports one T cell receptor (beta chain). Antigen unknown. These data come from a study of beta chain features in type 1 diabetes. As for the study in general: No age, gender or cell yield differences were seen between patients and healthy donors.

Of the isolated RNA, all was reverse transcribed, and so the sequenced material was expressed TCRB transcripts. Assay used: immunoSEQ multiplex PCR; TCRdb lists only in-frame clones, some missing. The sample consists of 12,000 to 15,000 clones, approximately 69% of them appearing once. Regarding the study as a whole: High TCR expression in some cells could lead to their over-representation in cDNA sequencing. Shorter TCRB CDR3s, moderately but significantly so, were found in Type 1 diabetes patients in all four CD4+ subsets. Within the patient group, naive, central memory and Treg TCRB repertoires appeared more similar to each other than within healthy donors. It was possible that PCR favored shorter templates, equally so in patients and controls.

Sequenced sample: stem cell memory CD4+ T cells from blood. This sequence was found in a woman younger than 30 with type 1 diabetes.

Here the CDR3 DNA reads TGTGCCAGCATATTTGTGGGGGGACAGCTCCGTGGGGAGCTGTTTTTT. It encodes CASIFVGGQLRGELFF. The chain employs TRBV28 and TRBJ2-2; a possible D gene is TRBD1 (7 bases). The CDR3 runs to 16 residues. Germline V CDR1 and CDR2: MDHEN, SYDVKM. Trimming took off 7 bases at V and 8 bases at J, with 23 bases between the two ends. Variable domain in full (rest from reference TRBV28 and TRBJ2-2): DVKVTQSSRYLVKRTGEKVFLECVQDMDHENMFWYRQDPGLGLRLIYFSYDVKMKEKGDIPEGYSVSREKKERFSLILESASTNQTSMYLCASIFVGGQLRGELFFGEGSRLTVL.